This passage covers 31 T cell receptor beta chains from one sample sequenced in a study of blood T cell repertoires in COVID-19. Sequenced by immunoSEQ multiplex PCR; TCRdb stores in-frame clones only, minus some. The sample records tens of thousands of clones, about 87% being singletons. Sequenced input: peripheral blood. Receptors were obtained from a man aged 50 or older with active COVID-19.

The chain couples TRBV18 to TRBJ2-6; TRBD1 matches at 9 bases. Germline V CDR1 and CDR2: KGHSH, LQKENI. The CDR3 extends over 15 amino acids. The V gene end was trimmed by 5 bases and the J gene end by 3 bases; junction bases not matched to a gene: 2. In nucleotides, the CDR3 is TGTGCCAGCTCAACAGGGGGCGTTGGGGCCAACGTCCTGACTTTC. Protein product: CASSTGGVGANVLTF.

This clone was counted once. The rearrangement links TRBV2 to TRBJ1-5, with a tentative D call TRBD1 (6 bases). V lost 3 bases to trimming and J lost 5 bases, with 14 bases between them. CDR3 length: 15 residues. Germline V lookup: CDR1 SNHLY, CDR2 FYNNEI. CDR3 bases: TGTGCCAGCAGTGATTCGGGGGGCTTCCATCAGCCCCAGCATTTT. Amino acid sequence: CASSDSGGFHQPQHF. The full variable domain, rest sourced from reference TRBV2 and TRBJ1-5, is EPEVTQTPSHQVTQMGQEVILRCVPISNHLYFYWYRQILGQKVEFLVSFYNNEISEKSEIFDDQFSVERPDGSNFTLKIRSTKLEDSAMYFCASSDSGGFHQPQHFGDGTRLSIL.

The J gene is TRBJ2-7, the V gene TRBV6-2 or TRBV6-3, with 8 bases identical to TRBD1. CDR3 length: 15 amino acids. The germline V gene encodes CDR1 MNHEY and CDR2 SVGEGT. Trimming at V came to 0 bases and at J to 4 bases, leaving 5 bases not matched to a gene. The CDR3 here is CASSYSNNRGYEQYF. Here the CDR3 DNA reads TGTGCCAGCAGTTACTCGAATAACAGGGGGTACGAGCAGTACTTC.

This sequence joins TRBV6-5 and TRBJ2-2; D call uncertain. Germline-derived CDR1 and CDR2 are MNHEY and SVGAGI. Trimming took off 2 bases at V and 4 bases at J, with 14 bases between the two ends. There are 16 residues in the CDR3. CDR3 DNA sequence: TGTGCCAGCAGTTACGCGGTGCACCCGGGCACCGGGGAGCTGTTTTTT. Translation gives CASSYAVHPGTGELFF.

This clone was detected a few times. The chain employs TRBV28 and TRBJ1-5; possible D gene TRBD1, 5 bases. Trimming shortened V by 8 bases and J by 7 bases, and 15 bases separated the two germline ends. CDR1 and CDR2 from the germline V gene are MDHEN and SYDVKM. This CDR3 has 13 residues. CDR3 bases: TGTGCCAGCGGGGGGGGTTCTAGACAGCCCCAGCATTTT. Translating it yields CASGGGSRQPQHF.

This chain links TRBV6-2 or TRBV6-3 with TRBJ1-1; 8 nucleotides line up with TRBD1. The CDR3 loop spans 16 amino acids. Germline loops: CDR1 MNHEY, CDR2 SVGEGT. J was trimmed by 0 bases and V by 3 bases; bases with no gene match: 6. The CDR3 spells CASSYSLQGVNTEAFF. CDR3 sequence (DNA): TGTGCCAGCAGTTATTCTCTACAGGGGGTGAACACTGAAGCTTTCTTT.

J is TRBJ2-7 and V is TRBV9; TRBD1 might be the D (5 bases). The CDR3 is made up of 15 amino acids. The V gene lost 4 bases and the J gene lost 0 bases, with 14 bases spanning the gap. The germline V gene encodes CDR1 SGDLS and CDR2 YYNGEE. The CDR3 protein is CASSPYQGSSYEQYF. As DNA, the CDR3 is TGTGCCAGCAGCCCTTACCAGGGCAGCTCCTACGAGCAGTACTTC.

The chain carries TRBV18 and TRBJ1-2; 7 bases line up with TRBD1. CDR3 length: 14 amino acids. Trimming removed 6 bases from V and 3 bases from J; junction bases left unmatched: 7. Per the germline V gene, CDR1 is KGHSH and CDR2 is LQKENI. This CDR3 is CASSTQGGDYGYTF. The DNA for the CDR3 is TGTGCCAGCTCGACCCAAGGGGGCGACTATGGCTACACCTTC.

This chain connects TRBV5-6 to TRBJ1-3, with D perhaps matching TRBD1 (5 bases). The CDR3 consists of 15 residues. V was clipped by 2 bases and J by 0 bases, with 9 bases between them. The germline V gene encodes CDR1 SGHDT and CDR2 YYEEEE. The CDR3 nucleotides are TGTGCCAGCAGCTTTCGACAGTCCTCTGGAAACACCATATATTTT. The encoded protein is CASSFRQSSGNTIYF.

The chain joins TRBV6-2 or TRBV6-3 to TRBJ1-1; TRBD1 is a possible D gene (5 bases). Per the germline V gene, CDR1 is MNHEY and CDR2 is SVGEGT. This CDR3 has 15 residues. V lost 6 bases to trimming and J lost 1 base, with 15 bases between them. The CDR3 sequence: CASSNRGTANTEAFF. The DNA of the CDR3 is TGTGCCAGCAGCAACCGCGGGACCGCGAACACTGAAGCTTTCTTT.

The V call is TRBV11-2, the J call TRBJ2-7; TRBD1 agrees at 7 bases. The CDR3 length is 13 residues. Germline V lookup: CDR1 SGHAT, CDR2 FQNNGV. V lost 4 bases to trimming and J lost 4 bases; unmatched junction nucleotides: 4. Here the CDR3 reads CASSSGTAYEQYF. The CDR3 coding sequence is TGTGCCAGCAGCTCCGGGACAGCGTACGAGCAGTACTTC.

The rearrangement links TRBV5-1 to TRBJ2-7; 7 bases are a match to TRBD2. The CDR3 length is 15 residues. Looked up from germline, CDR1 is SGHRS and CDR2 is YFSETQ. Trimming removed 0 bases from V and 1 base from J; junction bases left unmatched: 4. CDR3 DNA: TGCGCCAGCAGCTTGGTCGGGGGGAGTTCCTACGAGCAGTACTTC. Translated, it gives CASSLVGGSSYEQYF.

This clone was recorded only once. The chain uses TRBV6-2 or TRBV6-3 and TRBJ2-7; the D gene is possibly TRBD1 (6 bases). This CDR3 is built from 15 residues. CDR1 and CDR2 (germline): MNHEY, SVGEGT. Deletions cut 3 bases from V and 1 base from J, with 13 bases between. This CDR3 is CASSYTSTGSYEQYF. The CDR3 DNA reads TGTGCCAGCAGTTATACTTCGACAGGTTCCTACGAGCAGTACTTC.

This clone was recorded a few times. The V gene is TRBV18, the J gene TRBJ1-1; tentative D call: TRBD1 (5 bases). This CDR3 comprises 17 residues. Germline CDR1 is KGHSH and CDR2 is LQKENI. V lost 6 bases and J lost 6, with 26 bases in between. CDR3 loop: CASSQKGGLGVGAEAFF. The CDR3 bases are TGTGCCAGCTCTCAAAAAGGAGGGTTGGGGGTCGGGGCTGAAGCTTTCTTT.

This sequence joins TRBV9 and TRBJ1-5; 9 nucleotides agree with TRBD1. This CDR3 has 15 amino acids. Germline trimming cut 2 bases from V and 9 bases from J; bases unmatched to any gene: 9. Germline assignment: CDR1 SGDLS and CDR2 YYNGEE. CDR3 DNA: TGTGCCAGCAGCGTCGGGACAGGGCCCTGGGGGCCCCAGCATTTT. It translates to CASSVGTGPWGPQHF.

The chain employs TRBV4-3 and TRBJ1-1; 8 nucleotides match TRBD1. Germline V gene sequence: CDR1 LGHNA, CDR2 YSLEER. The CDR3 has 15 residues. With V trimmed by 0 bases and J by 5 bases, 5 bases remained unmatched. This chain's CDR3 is CASSQDVNRGTEAFF. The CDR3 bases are TGCGCCAGCAGCCAAGATGTAAACAGGGGGACTGAAGCTTTCTTT.

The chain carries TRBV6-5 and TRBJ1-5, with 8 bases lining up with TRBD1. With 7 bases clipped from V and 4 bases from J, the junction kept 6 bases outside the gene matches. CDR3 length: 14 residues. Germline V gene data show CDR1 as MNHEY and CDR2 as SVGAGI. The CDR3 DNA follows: TGTGCCAGCAAAGGGACAGGCTCTAATCAGCCCCAGCATTTT. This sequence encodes CASKGTGSNQPQHF.

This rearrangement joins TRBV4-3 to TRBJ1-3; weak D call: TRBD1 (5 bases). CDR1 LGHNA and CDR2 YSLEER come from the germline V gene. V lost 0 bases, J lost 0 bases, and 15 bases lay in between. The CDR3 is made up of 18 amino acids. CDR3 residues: CASSQEGGRRYSGNTIYF. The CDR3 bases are TGCGCCAGCAGCCAAGAGGGGGGTCGGAGGTACTCTGGAAACACCATATATTTT.

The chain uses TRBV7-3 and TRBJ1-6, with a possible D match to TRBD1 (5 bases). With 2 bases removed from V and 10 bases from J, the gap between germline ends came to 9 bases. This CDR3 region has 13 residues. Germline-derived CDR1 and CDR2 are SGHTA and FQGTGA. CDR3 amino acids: CASSLQQESPLHF. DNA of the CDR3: TGTGCCAGCAGCTTACAACAGGAATCACCCCTCCACTTT.

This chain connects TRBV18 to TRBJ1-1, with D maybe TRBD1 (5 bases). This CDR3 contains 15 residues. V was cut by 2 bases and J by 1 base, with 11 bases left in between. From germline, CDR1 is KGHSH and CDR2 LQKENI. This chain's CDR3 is CASSPDGARNTEAFF. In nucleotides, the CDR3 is TGTGCCAGCTCACCAGATGGGGCTAGGAACACTGAAGCTTTCTTT.

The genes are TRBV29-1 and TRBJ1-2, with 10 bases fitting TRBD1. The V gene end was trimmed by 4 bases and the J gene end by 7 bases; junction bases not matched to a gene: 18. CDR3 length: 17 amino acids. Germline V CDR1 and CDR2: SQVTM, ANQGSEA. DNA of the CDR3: TGCAGCGTTGCTCCTTTTGTTTCGGGACAGGGGATTTCTGGCTACACCTTC. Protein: CSVAPFVSGQGISGYTF.

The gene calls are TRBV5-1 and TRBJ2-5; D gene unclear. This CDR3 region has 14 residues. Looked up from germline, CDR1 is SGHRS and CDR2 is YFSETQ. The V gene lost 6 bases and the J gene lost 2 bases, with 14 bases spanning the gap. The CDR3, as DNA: TGCGCCAGCACGATCACCGGCGGTCAAGAGACCCAGTACTTC. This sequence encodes CASTITGGQETQYF.

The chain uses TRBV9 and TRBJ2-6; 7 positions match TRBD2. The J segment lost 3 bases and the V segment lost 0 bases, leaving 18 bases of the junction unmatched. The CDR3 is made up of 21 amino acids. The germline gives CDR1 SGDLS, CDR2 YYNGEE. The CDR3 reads CASSVASWEDRGSLGANVLTF. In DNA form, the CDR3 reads TGTGCCAGCAGCGTAGCTTCATGGGAGGACCGCGGGAGTCTTGGGGCCAACGTCCTGACTTTC.

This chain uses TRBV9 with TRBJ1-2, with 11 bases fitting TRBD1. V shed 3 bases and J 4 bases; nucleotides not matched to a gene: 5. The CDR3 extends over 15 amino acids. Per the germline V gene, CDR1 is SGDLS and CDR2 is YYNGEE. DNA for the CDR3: TGTGCCAGCAGCGGGACAGGGGGCGGTTCCTATGGCTACACCTTC. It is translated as CASSGTGGGSYGYTF.

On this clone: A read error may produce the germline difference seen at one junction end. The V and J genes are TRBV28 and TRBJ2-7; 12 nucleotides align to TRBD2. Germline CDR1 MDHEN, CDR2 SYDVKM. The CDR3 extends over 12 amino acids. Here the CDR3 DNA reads TGTGCCAGCAGTGATCCTAGCGGGAGGGTGTTCTTC. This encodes CASSDPSGRVFF.

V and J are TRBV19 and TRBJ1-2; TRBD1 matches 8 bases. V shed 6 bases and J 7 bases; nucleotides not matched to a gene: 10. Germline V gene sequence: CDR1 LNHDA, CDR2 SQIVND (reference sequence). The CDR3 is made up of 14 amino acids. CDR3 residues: CASSQGQGGIGYTF. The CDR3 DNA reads TGTGCCAGTAGCCAAGGACAGGGAGGCATTGGCTACACCTTC.

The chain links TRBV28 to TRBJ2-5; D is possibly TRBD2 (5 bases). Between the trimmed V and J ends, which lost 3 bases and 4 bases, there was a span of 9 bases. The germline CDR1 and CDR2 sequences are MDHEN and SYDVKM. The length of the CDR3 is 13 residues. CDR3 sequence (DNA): TGTGCCAGCAGTTTCCTCCGGGGAGAGACCCAGTACTTC. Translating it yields CASSFLRGETQYF.

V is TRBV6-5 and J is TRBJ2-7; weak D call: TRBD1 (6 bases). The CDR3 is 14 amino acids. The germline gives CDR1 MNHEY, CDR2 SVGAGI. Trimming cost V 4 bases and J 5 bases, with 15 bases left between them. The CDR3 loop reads CASSFTNRANEQYF. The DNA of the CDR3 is TGTGCCAGCAGTTTTACCAACAGGGCCAACGAGCAGTACTTC.

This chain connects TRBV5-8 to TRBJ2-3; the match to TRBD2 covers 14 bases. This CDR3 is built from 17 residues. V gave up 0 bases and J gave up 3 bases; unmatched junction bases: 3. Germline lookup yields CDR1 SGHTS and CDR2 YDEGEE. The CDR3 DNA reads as TGTGCCAGCAGCTTGGCCGGACTAGCGGGAGGAACAGATACGCAGTATTTT. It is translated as CASSLAGLAGGTDTQYF.

Written as DNA, the CDR3 is TGTGCCAGTAGTGACGGTAGATCAGCTTTCTTT. This gives the protein CASSDGRSAFF. The chain couples TRBV10-3 to TRBJ1-1; D call uncertain. V lost 10 bases and J lost 10, with 16 bases in between. The CDR3 contains 11 residues. Germline values: CDR1 ENHRY, CDR2 SYGVKD.

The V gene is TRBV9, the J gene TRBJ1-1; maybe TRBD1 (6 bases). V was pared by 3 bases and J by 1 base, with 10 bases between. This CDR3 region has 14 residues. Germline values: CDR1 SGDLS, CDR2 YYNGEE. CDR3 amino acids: CASSAEQGNTEAFF. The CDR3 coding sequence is TGTGCCAGCAGCGCGGAACAGGGGAACACTGAAGCTTTCTTT.